The entry below describes one T cell receptor beta chain. Its cognate antigen is unknown. It was after around eleven days of culture that CD4+ T cells were isolated. It was two doses of either the BNT162b2 or mRNA-1273 vaccine that participants received. Cultures got half-medium changes with IL-2 on days 3 and 7. Here immunoSEQ multiplex PCR was the method, and the copy in TCRdb shows in-frame clones only, minus some. The table has 40,000 or so clones, over 60% seen once. The germline CDR1 and CDR2 sequences are MNHEY and SMNVEV (reference sequence). This CDR3 comprises 13 residues. With 3 bases removed from V and 11 bases from J, the gap between germline ends came to 13 bases. The sample originates from a study of vaccination effects on CD4 cells after COVID-19.

This sample comprised CD4+ T cells from PBMCs cultured without peptide, obtained after COVID-19 vaccination. The sequence came from a human donor who received a COVID-19 vaccine. This sequence joins TRBV27 and TRBJ1-4; D not resolved. CDR3 in DNA: TGTGCCAGCAGTTTCACGGGTAACGGGAAACTGTTTTTT. Translation gives CASSFTGNGKLFF.